These 26 T cell receptor beta chains originate from one sample sequenced in a study of response to subunit inactivated influenza vaccine. TCRdb fed the RT-PCR reads into MiXCR, producing one record per CDR3 protein. The sample consists of fewer than 750,000 distinct CDR3 sequences, around 15% of them appearing once. Sequenced here: PBMCs from blood, sampled 11 to 12 days after vaccination. The receptors shown here come from a man in his forties or fifties who received an inactivated influenza vaccine.

V usage is TRBV9 and J usage is TRBJ2-3, with D uncertain. The germline V and J ends were trimmed by 4 bases and 4 bases, with 7 bases remaining between them. Germline CDR1 and CDR2: SGDLS and YYNGEE. The CDR3 contains 12 residues. CDR3 sequence: CASSPDPDTQYF. The DNA for the CDR3 is TGTGCCAGCAGCCCAGACCCAGATACGCAGTATTTT.

A few counts support this clonotype. J is TRBJ1-4 and V is TRBV5-1; possible D gene TRBD1, 5 bases. Germline CDR1 and CDR2: SGHRS and YFSETQ. The CDR3 length is 13 residues. Between the trimmed V and J ends, which lost 1 base and 7 bases, there was a span of 8 bases. The CDR3 coding sequence is TGCGCCAGCAGCTTGTTTAGGGGTGAAAAACTGTTTTTT. Its translation is CASSLFRGEKLFF.

This clonotype was observed a handful of times. The chain has TRBV5-1 and TRBJ2-7; D remains ambiguous. The CDR3 spans 14 residues. In germline, CDR1 is SGHRS, CDR2 YFSETQ. Trimming took off 0 bases at V and 2 bases at J, with 9 bases between the two ends. Written as DNA, the CDR3 is TGCGCCAGCAGCTTGGACCAAGCCACCTACGAGCAGTACTTC. Translating gives CASSLDQATYEQYF.

The rearrangement joins TRBV9 to TRBJ1-6; D might be TRBD1 (6 bases). V was trimmed by 3 bases and J by 7 bases, leaving 14 bases between them. The CDR3 runs 15 residues. Per the germline V gene, CDR1 is SGDLS and CDR2 is YYNGEE. The CDR3 spells CASSDQQGRNSPLHF. In DNA form, the CDR3 reads TGTGCCAGCAGCGATCAACAGGGCCGAAATTCACCCCTCCACTTT.

The table lists this clonotype with many counts. V and J are TRBV5-1 and TRBJ2-1; 8 bases fit TRBD2. Germline CDR1 SGHRS, CDR2 YFSETQ. V shed 6 bases and J 0 bases; nucleotides not matched to a gene: 17. CDR3 length equals 19 residues. CDR3 sequence reads: CASTKGLAPLRSSYNEQFF. Here the CDR3 DNA reads TGCGCCAGCACCAAAGGACTAGCACCTTTAAGGAGCTCCTACAATGAGCAGTTCTTC.

This clonotype was observed many times. The J gene is TRBJ1-1, the V gene TRBV3-1, with D maybe TRBD1 (6 bases). The CDR3 is made up of 15 amino acids. CDR1 and CDR2 from the germline V gene are LGHDT and YNNKEL (reference sequence). Trimming pared 4 bases from V and 7 bases from J, leaving 19 bases between. The CDR3 sequence is CASSPQTGQKGEAFF. CDR3 coding DNA: TGTGCCAGCAGCCCCCAGACAGGCCAAAAGGGTGAAGCTTTCTTT.

The CDR3, as DNA: TGTGCCAGCAGCCAAGGGACTAGCGGCACAGATACGCAGTATTTT. Amino acids: CASSQGTSGTDTQYF. V is TRBV14 and J is TRBJ2-3, with 9 nucleotides matching TRBD2. The CDR3 has 15 residues. Germline V gene lookup returns CDR1 SGHDN and CDR2 FVKESK. After removal of 1 base from V and 1 base from J, the junction contained 0 bases not matched to a gene.

In this sample, this clonotype turned up a few times. The chain couples TRBV24-1 to TRBJ1-1; 12 nucleotides align to TRBD1. The CDR3 consists of 18 residues. V was clipped by 1 base and J by 4 bases; unmatched bases: 9. The germline V gene has CDR1 KGHDR and CDR2 SFDVKD. The CDR3 reads CATSDLIGTGGEATEAFF. The CDR3 DNA is TGTGCCACCAGTGATTTAATAGGGACAGGGGGCGAGGCCACTGAAGCTTTCTTT.

This clonotype was seen a few times. This chain links TRBV13 with TRBJ2-1; D is perhaps TRBD2 (6 bases). The CDR3 is 12 residues long. Trimming stripped 5 bases from V and 9 bases from J, with 11 bases between. Germline V CDR1 and CDR2: PRHDT, FYEKMQ (reference sequence). CDR3 nucleotide sequence: TGTGCCAGCAGCGGGGGGTCCCGTGAGCAGTTCTTC. This codes for CASSGGSREQFF.

In its sample, this clonotype was seen a few times. The CDR3 loop reads CSVRDQGARGYTF. The CDR3 nucleotides are TGCAGCGTAAGGGACCAAGGGGCTCGTGGCTACACCTTC. V and J are TRBV29-1 and TRBJ1-2; D may be TRBD1 (5 bases). The germline CDR1 and CDR2 sequences are SQVTM and ANQGSEA. This CDR3 spans 13 amino acids. The V and J ends lost 6 bases and 7 bases respectively, with 18 bases between them.

The sample holds a few counts of this clonotype. V and J are TRBV10-3 and TRBJ2-5; TRBD1 aligns across 10 bases. V trimming: 6 bases; J trimming: 3 bases; junction bases outside the gene matches: 4. The CDR3 is 14 amino acids. Per germline, CDR1 ENHRY and CDR2 SYGVKD. The CDR3 DNA sequence: TGTGCCATCAGAACCGGGACAGGGGAAGAGACCCAGTACTTC. This gives the protein CAIRTGTGEETQYF.

The J gene is TRBJ2-3, the V gene TRBV20-1; TRBD2 agrees at 14 bases. Trimming removed 6 bases from V and 2 bases from J; junction bases left unmatched: 10. This CDR3 has 17 amino acids. From germline, CDR1 is DFQATT and CDR2 SNEGSKA (reference sequence). DNA of the CDR3: TGCAGTGCGATCACGGGACTAGCGGGGGAGTACACAGATACGCAGTATTTT. Translation gives CSAITGLAGEYTDTQYF.

This clonotype was seen many times. The rearrangement uses TRBV5-1 and TRBJ2-1, with 16 nucleotides matching TRBD2. V shed 4 bases and J 10 bases; nucleotides not matched to a gene: 8. The CDR3 length is 16 residues. Germline V CDR1 and CDR2: SGHRS, YFSETQ. Here the CDR3 reads CASSASGLAGGREQFF. CDR3 DNA: TGCGCCAGCAGCGCTTCGGGACTAGCGGGGGGGCGGGAGCAGTTCTTC.

The chain recombines TRBV6-2 or TRBV6-3 with TRBJ2-7; 8 bases map to TRBD1. This CDR3 contains 16 residues. From germline, CDR1 is MNHEY and CDR2 SVGEGT. After removal of 5 bases from V and 2 bases from J, the junction contained 11 bases not matched to a gene. This CDR3 is CASSKTRDRLTYEQYF. DNA of the CDR3: TGTGCCAGCAGTAAAACTCGGGACAGGCTCACCTACGAGCAGTACTTC.

This clonotype was picked up many times. This chain uses TRBV7-2 with TRBJ2-3; 9 bases align to TRBD2. V was clipped by 3 bases and J by 3 bases; unmatched bases: 10. Germline CDR1 SGHTA, CDR2 FQGNSA. The CDR3 has 17 amino acids. The CDR3 spells CASSFSVSGSGTDTQYF. The CDR3 DNA follows: TGTGCCAGCAGCTTTAGCGTTAGCGGGAGTGGGACAGATACGCAGTATTTT.

The CDR3 sequence: CSAQRRGHEQFF. As DNA, the CDR3 is TGCAGTGCACAGAGGAGGGGGCATGAGCAGTTCTTC. The gene calls are TRBV20-1 and TRBJ2-1; perhaps TRBD1 as D (7 bases). CDR1 is DFQATT, CDR2 SNEGSKA, per germline (reference sequence). Trimming removed 6 bases at V and 8 bases at J, with 14 bases between. The CDR3 has 12 amino acids.

The chain has TRBV12-3 or TRBV12-4 and TRBJ2-1; TRBD2 aligns across 9 bases. This CDR3 contains 16 residues. After removal of 2 bases from V and 4 bases from J, the junction contained 6 bases not matched to a gene. The CDR3 region is CASSLRAGGLYNEQFF. The DNA of the CDR3 is TGTGCCAGCAGTTTACGAGCGGGGGGCCTATACAATGAGCAGTTCTTC.

V gene TRBV20-1 combines with J gene TRBJ1-2, with D unresolved. CDR3 length: 14 residues. Germline-derived CDR1 and CDR2 are DFQATT and SNEGSKA (reference sequence). V was cut by 1 base and J by 0 bases, with 9 bases left in between. CDR3 bases: TGCAGTGCTAGAGTCCGGGATTCTAACTATGGCTACACCTTC. This gives the protein CSARVRDSNYGYTF.

V gene TRBV20-1 combines with J gene TRBJ2-1; tentative D call: TRBD2 (5 bases). The V end lost 3 bases, the J end lost 9 bases, and 12 bases lay between the germline ends. Germline assignment: CDR1 DFQATT and CDR2 SNEGSKA (reference sequence). CDR3 length: 12 residues. The CDR3 sequence is CSASLGEGEQFF. For the CDR3, the DNA is TGCAGTGCTAGTCTGGGCGAGGGTGAGCAGTTCTTC.

This clonotype showed up many times. The chain carries TRBV7-2 and TRBJ2-7; TRBD2 might be the D (5 bases). Trimming took 5 bases from V and 0 from J, leaving 5 bases between them. CDR1 is SGHTA and CDR2 is FQGNSA in the germline V gene. The CDR3 runs 12 residues. CDR3 residues: CASSGSSYEQYF. The CDR3 DNA reads TGTGCCAGCAGCGGGAGCTCCTACGAGCAGTACTTC.

This clonotype was counted only a few times. The chain joins TRBV7-2 to TRBJ2-5, with TRBD2 matching over 11 bases. V dropped 5 bases and J dropped 4; count of bases not matched to a gene: 6. Germline CDR1 and CDR2: SGHTA and FQGNSA. This CDR3 spans 15 amino acids. The CDR3 nucleotides are TGTGCCAGCAGCCCTAGCGGGAGGTCTTCAGAGACCCAGTACTTC. Its translation: CASSPSGRSSETQYF.

The gene calls are TRBV19 and TRBJ2-2; a possible D gene is TRBD2 (5 bases). The CDR3 extends over 15 amino acids. From germline, CDR1 is LNHDA and CDR2 SQIVND (reference sequence). The V gene lost 8 bases and the J gene lost 4 bases, with 17 bases spanning the gap. The CDR3 coding sequence is TGTGCCAGTGGGTCGGGGAATCGACTCACCGGGGAGCTGTTTTTT. Residues: CASGSGNRLTGELFF.

This clonotype was picked up a small number of times. V usage is TRBV7-8 and J usage is TRBJ2-5; 8 bases are a match to TRBD1. The length of the CDR3 is 16 residues. Germline CDR1 is SGHVS and CDR2 is FQNEAQ. The V and J ends lost 5 bases and 2 bases, in that order; junction bases with no gene match: 10. CDR3 bases: TGTGCCAGCAGCCTCCCTCGACAGGGGCGACAAGAGACCCAGTACTTC. This gives the protein CASSLPRQGRQETQYF.

This clonotype turned up a few times. CDR3 DNA: TGTGCCAGCAGCCGTTCTAGCGGGAACCTACCCTACAATGAGCAGTTCTTC. Translating gives CASSRSSGNLPYNEQFF. The chain joins TRBV7-2 to TRBJ2-1, with TRBD2 matching 9 bases. Trimming took 5 bases from V and 2 from J; bases not matched to a gene: 10. Germline V gene data show CDR1 as SGHTA and CDR2 as FQGNSA. CDR3 size: 17 residues.

The chain links TRBV11-1 to TRBJ2-5; 8 bases are shared with TRBD2. There are 13 residues in the CDR3. Looked up from germline, CDR1 is SGHAT and CDR2 is FQDESV (reference sequence). The V gene end was trimmed by 5 bases and the J gene end by 5 bases; junction bases not matched to a gene: 4. CDR3 residues: CASSRRGGETQYF. In nucleotides, the CDR3 is TGTGCCAGCAGCCGCCGGGGGGGCGAGACCCAGTACTTC. Full variable domain (missing parts from reference TRBV11-1 and TRBJ2-5): EAEVAQSPRYKITEKSQAVAFWCDPISGHATLYWYRQILGQGPELLVQFQDESVVDDSQLPKDRFSAERLKGVDSTLKIQPAELGDSAMYLCASSRRGGETQYFGPGTRLLVL.

This clonotype turned up a few times. This chain joins TRBV4-3 and TRBJ2-7; D ambiguous. Trimming pared 2 bases from V and 0 bases from J, leaving 11 bases between. CDR1 is LGHNA, CDR2 YSLEER, per germline. The CDR3 has 15 amino acids. CDR3 residues: CASSQFSGFSYEQYF. The DNA of the CDR3 is TGCGCCAGCAGCCAATTTTCCGGGTTCTCCTACGAGCAGTACTTC.